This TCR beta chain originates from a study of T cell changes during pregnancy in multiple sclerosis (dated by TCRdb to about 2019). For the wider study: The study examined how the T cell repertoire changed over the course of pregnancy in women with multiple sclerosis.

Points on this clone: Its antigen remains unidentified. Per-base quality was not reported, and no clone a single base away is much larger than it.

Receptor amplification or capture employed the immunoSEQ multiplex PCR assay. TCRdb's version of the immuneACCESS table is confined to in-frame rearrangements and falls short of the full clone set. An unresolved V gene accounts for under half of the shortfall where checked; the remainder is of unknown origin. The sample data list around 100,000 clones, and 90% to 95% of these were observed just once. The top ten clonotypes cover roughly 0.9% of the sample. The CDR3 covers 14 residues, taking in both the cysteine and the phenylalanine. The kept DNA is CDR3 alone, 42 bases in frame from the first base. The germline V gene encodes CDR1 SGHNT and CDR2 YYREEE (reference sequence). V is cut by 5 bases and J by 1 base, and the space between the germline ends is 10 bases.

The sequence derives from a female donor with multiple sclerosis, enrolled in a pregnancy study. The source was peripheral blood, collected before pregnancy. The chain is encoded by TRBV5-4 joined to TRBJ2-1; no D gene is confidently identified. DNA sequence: TGTGCCAGCAGTCTGGTCGGTTCCTACAATGAGCAGTTCTTC. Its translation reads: CASSLVGSYNEQFF. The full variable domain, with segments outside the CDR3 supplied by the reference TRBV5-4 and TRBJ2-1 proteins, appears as ETGVTQSPTHLIKTRGQQVTLRCSSQSGHNTVSWYQQALGQGPQFIFQYYREEENGRGNFPPRFSGLQFPNYSSELNVNALELDDSALYLCASSLVGSYNEQFFGPGTRLTVL.